One sample yielded the 31 T cell receptor beta chains listed below, sequenced in a study of early T cells in non-severe SARS-CoV-2 infection. One entry per CDR3 protein, called by TCRdb with MiXCR from the 5' RACE reads. The profile shows 52,000 or so distinct CDR3 sequences, under 7.5% of them singletons. The sequencing used whole blood, collected at baseline. The source is an adult who was a healthcare worker with PCR-confirmed SARS-CoV-2 infection or an uninfected control (not recorded which).

This clonotype was observed a few times. The rearrangement links TRBV11-1 to TRBJ2-2, with D perhaps given as TRBD1 or TRBD2 (6 bases each). This CDR3 is 15 amino acids long. The germline V gene has CDR1 SGHAT and CDR2 FQDESV (reference sequence). The germline V and J ends were trimmed by 3 bases and 5 bases, with 13 bases remaining between them. The CDR3 is CASSFGGLRTGELFF. As DNA, the CDR3 is TGTGCCAGCAGCTTCGGGGGCTTGAGAACCGGGGAGCTGTTTTTT. Variable domain in full (rest from reference TRBV11-1 and TRBJ2-2): EAEVAQSPRYKITEKSQAVAFWCDPISGHATLYWYRQILGQGPELLVQFQDESVVDDSQLPKDRFSAERLKGVDSTLKIQPAELGDSAMYLCASSFGGLRTGELFFGEGSRLTVL.

This clonotype showed up many times. The gene calls are TRBV27 and TRBJ2-2, with no clear D. Germline V gene sequence: CDR1 MNHEY, CDR2 SMNVEV (reference sequence). Trimming shortened V by 1 base and J by 5 bases, and 14 bases separated the two germline ends. The CDR3 totals 16 residues. In DNA, the CDR3 is TGTGCCAGCAGTTTATACTCCTTGATTAAAACCGGGGAGCTGTTTTTT. Its protein is CASSLYSLIKTGELFF.

This clonotype was picked up a small number of times. J is TRBJ2-7 and V is TRBV6-2 or TRBV6-3; TRBD2 might be the D (5 bases). Deletions cut 0 bases from V and 5 bases from J, with 8 bases between. This CDR3 has 13 amino acids. Germline V CDR1 and CDR2: MNHEY, SVGEGT. The CDR3 nucleotides are TGTGCCAGCAGTTACTCGAGACTAAACGAGCAGTACTTC. Translating it yields CASSYSRLNEQYF.

This clonotype came up many times. V gene TRBV7-3 combines with J gene TRBJ2-3; D is uncertain. V lost 4 bases to trimming and J lost 2 bases, with 16 bases between them. CDR1 SGHTA and CDR2 FQGTGA come from the germline V gene. This CDR3 is 16 amino acids long. For the CDR3, the DNA is TGTGCCAGCAGCTCTTCCCCAAGTCCCCCCACAGATACGCAGTATTTT. Its translation is CASSSSPSPPTDTQYF.

This chain links TRBV29-1 with TRBJ1-1; tentative D call: TRBD1 (5 bases). The CDR3 covers 10 residues. Per germline, CDR1 SQVTM and CDR2 ANQGSEA. V lost 5 bases, J lost 7 bases, and 8 bases lay in between. The CDR3 reads CSVLTDEAFF. CDR3 sequence (DNA): TGCAGCGTTCTGACAGATGAAGCTTTCTTT.

This clonotype was recorded at least ten times. The CDR3 spells CASSVGGISGNTIYF. In nucleotides, the CDR3 is TGTGCCAGCAGCGTAGGTGGTATCTCTGGAAACACCATATATTTT. The gene calls are TRBV9 and TRBJ1-3; D is unclear. CDR3 length: 15 residues. V lost 0 bases and J 0 bases, leaving 7 bases between the germline ends. Looked up from germline, CDR1 is SGDLS and CDR2 is YYNGEE.

There are a few counts of this clonotype. V gene TRBV3-1 combines with J gene TRBJ2-3; 7 nucleotides line up with TRBD2. The germline CDR1 and CDR2 sequences are LGHDT and YNNKEL (reference sequence). Trimming took 2 bases from V and 4 from J; bases not matched to a gene: 0. CDR3 length: 13 residues. The CDR3 region is CASSQREADTQYF. The CDR3 bases are TGTGCCAGCAGCCAACGGGAGGCAGATACGCAGTATTTT.

This clonotype occurred many times. The chain has TRBV7-2 and TRBJ2-3, with D tentatively TRBD2 (6 bases). Germline CDR1 and CDR2: SGHTA and FQGNSA. The germline V and J ends were trimmed by 1 base and 5 bases, with 28 bases remaining between them. The CDR3 sequence is 20 residues long. The CDR3 reads CASSLVYPSLAGRSRDTQYF. The DNA for the CDR3 is TGTGCCAGCAGCTTAGTATACCCTAGTTTGGCGGGGAGGTCTCGAGATACGCAGTATTTT. The full variable domain, completed using reference TRBV7-2 and TRBJ2-3, is GAGVSQSPSNKVTEKGKDVELRCDPISGHTALYWYRQSLGQGLEFLIYFQGNSAPDKSGLPSDRFSAERTGGSVSTLTIQRTQQEDSAVYLCASSLVYPSLAGRSRDTQYFGPGTRLTVL.

CDR3 sequence (DNA): TGTGCCAGCAGCCAAGCCCGGAGCGGGGGGCCCGGCCGCACAGATACGCAGTATTTT. Protein product: CASSQARSGGPGRTDTQYF. This chain links TRBV4-2 with TRBJ2-3, with 9 nucleotides matching TRBD2. CDR1 and CDR2 (germline): LGHNA, YNFKEQ. The V and J ends lost 1 base and 1 base, in that order; junction bases with no gene match: 12. The CDR3 covers 19 residues.

This clonotype was observed a few times. The chain links TRBV10-3 to TRBJ1-5; D uncertain. This CDR3 is built from 16 residues. Germline CDR1 is ENHRY and CDR2 is SYGVKD. Trimming shortened V by 0 bases and J by 0 bases, and 9 bases separated the two germline ends. The CDR3 protein is CAISESQVPSNQPQHF. The DNA of the CDR3 is TGTGCCATCAGTGAGTCCCAGGTCCCTAGCAATCAGCCCCAGCATTTT.

This clonotype was observed at least ten times. V usage is TRBV28 and J usage is TRBJ2-7; no clear D. The CDR3 covers 14 residues. V dropped 2 bases and J dropped 6 bases, with 14 bases sitting between them. Germline loops: CDR1 MDHEN, CDR2 SYDVKM. The CDR3 region has the DNA TGTGCCAGCAGTTTAGTCGGCACGCTGGGCGAGCAGTACTTC. Translated: CASSLVGTLGEQYF. Together with reference TRBV28 and TRBJ2-7, the CDR3 gives the full variable domain: DVKVTQSSRYLVKRTGEKVFLECVQDMDHENMFWYRQDPGLGLRLIYFSYDVKMKEKGDIPEGYSVSREKKERFSLILESASTNQTSMYLCASSLVGTLGEQYFGPGTRLTVT.

This clonotype was picked up many times. The V gene is TRBV6-1, the J gene TRBJ2-7; 9 nucleotides agree with TRBD1. The CDR3 has 14 residues. V gave up 6 bases and J gave up 7 bases; unmatched junction bases: 10. The germline V gene encodes CDR1 MNHNS and CDR2 SASEGT. The CDR3 nucleotides read TGTGCCAGCAGCCGTCCGGGGGACAGGGATGAGCAGTACTTC. Its translation is CASSRPGDRDEQYF.

The table lists this clonotype with a few counts. J is TRBJ1-1 and V is TRBV7-8; 7 bases fit TRBD1. Per germline, CDR1 SGHVS and CDR2 FQNEAQ. The CDR3 covers 16 residues. Trimming cost V 3 bases and J 5 bases; bases outside gene matches: 12. CDR3 region: CASSFGTGAIETEAFF. In DNA, the CDR3 is TGTGCCAGCAGCTTCGGAACAGGGGCTATTGAAACTGAAGCTTTCTTT.

The table lists this clonotype with many counts. This sequence joins TRBV5-1 and TRBJ2-7; D may be TRBD2 (6 bases). The CDR3 sequence is 14 residues long. Germline lookup yields CDR1 SGHRS and CDR2 YFSETQ. Trimming took off 2 bases at V and 5 bases at J, with 14 bases between the two ends. The CDR3 loop is CASSFGRTGDEQYF. CDR3 sequence (DNA): TGCGCCAGCAGCTTCGGCCGGACGGGGGACGAGCAGTACTTC.

The V call is TRBV3-1, the J call TRBJ1-4; D is uncertain. CDR3 length equals 15 residues. CDR1 and CDR2 from the germline V gene are LGHDT and YNNKEL (reference sequence). Trimming stripped 2 bases from V and 10 bases from J, with 17 bases between. CDR3 region: CASSQLETSRGKLFF. The CDR3 bases are TGTGCCAGCAGCCAACTCGAGACTTCCCGTGGAAAACTGTTTTTT.

This clonotype has ten or more counts. The chain joins TRBV18 to TRBJ2-5, with TRBD1 identical over 7 bases. The CDR3 loop spans 15 amino acids. The V segment lost 0 bases and the J segment 5 bases; nucleotides outside the gene matches: 6. Germline CDR1 is KGHSH and CDR2 is LQKENI. The CDR3: CASSPPDRDIETQYF. CDR3 nucleotide sequence: TGTGCCAGCTCACCACCCGACAGGGACATCGAGACCCAGTACTTC.

This clonotype occurred many times. The chain is built from TRBV19 and TRBJ2-1; 10 bases are shared with TRBD2. V was clipped by 2 bases and J by 10 bases; unmatched bases: 8. Germline V gene sequence: CDR1 LNHDA, CDR2 SQIVND (reference sequence). The CDR3 totals 15 residues. The CDR3 DNA reads as TGTGCCAGTAGTATACCTAGCGGGGGAGGGTACGAGCAGTTCTTC. Translating gives CASSIPSGGGYEQFF.

There are many counts of this clonotype. The chain employs TRBV19 and TRBJ1-5; D call uncertain. V gave up 7 bases and J gave up 1 base, with 8 bases separating them. Germline CDR1 reads LNHDA; CDR2 reads SQIVND (reference sequence). The CDR3 runs to 13 residues. CDR3: CASNGRSNQPQHF. The CDR3 coding sequence is TGTGCCAGTAATGGAAGGAGCAATCAGCCCCAGCATTTT.

There are many counts of this clonotype. The genes are TRBV20-1 and TRBJ1-1; D is unresolved. Germline V gives CDR1 DFQATT, CDR2 SNEGSKA (reference sequence). Trimming cost V 5 bases and J 6 bases, with 16 bases left between them. CDR3 length: 13 residues. CDR3 amino acids: CSAPLAGFAEAFF. The DNA for the CDR3 is TGCAGTGCTCCCCTCGCAGGTTTCGCTGAAGCTTTCTTT.

This clonotype was seen more than once but under ten times. The rearrangement links TRBV7-2 to TRBJ1-2; 8 positions agree with TRBD1. CDR1 and CDR2 (germline): SGHTA, FQGNSA. V was pared by 2 bases and J by 0 bases, with 11 bases of the junction left unmatched. The CDR3 is 18 residues long. The CDR3 bases are TGTGCCAGCAGCTTAAGATGGACAGGGTCTGGAGCTAACTATGGCTACACCTTC. This translates into CASSLRWTGSGANYGYTF.

This clonotype has a count of ten or more. The chain has TRBV7-8 and TRBJ2-5; no definite D call. Germline V CDR1 and CDR2: SGHVS, FQNEAQ. The CDR3 runs to 13 residues. Trimming left V 8 bases short and J 1 base short, with 11 bases between. In DNA form, the CDR3 reads TGTGCCAGCTCCCGGGCCCCCCAAGAGACCCAGTACTTC. Its protein product is CASSRAPQETQYF.

The CDR3 DNA reads TGCGCCAGCAGCTTAACCACAGGGGGATACGAGCAGTACTTC. Encoded protein: CASSLTTGGYEQYF. The chain employs TRBV5-1 and TRBJ2-7, with TRBD1 matching over 8 bases. V dropped 2 bases and J dropped 4; count of bases not matched to a gene: 5. CDR1 is SGHRS and CDR2 is YFSETQ in the germline V gene. The CDR3 has 14 amino acids. Together with reference TRBV5-1 and TRBJ2-7, the CDR3 gives the full variable domain: KAGVTQTPRYLIKTRGQQVTLSCSPISGHRSVSWYQQTPGQGLQFLFEYFSETQRNKGNFPGRFSGRQFSNSRSEMNVSTLELGDSALYLCASSLTTGGYEQYFGPGTRLTVT.

In this sample, this clonotype turned up many times. The chain carries TRBV27 and TRBJ1-1, with no clear D. CDR1 is MNHEY, CDR2 SMNVEV, per germline (reference sequence). The CDR3 is 14 amino acids. V was pared by 7 bases and J by 1 base, with 13 bases between. The CDR3 region has the DNA TGTGCCAGCAAGGAGAGCACTCCGAACACTGAAGCTTTCTTT. Encoded protein: CASKESTPNTEAFF.

V usage is TRBV20-1 and J usage is TRBJ1-2, with 8 bases identical to TRBD1. The germline V gene has CDR1 DFQATT and CDR2 SNEGSKA (reference sequence). V lost 1 base to trimming and J lost 3 bases; unmatched junction nucleotides: 4. This CDR3 comprises 14 residues. CDR3 sequence reads: CSARGLQGDYGYTF. DNA of the CDR3: TGCAGTGCTAGAGGACTACAGGGGGACTATGGCTACACCTTC.

This chain joins TRBV4-3 and TRBJ1-1; D is undetermined. The ends were cut back, 0 bases at V and 8 bases at J, with 13 bases in the middle. Germline lookup yields CDR1 LGHNA and CDR2 YSLEER. There are 14 residues in the CDR3. Here the CDR3 reads CASSQDLIWAEAFF. CDR3 sequence (DNA): TGCGCCAGCAGCCAAGATCTTATCTGGGCCGAAGCTTTCTTT.

V is TRBV7-9 and J is TRBJ2-1; D is undetermined. With 3 bases removed from V and 9 bases from J, the gap between germline ends came to 21 bases. The CDR3 totals 16 residues. The germline V gene has CDR1 SEHNR and CDR2 FQNEAQ (reference sequence). This chain's CDR3 is CASSFVPSTNWGEQFF. In DNA form, the CDR3 reads TGTGCCAGCAGCTTCGTTCCCTCCACCAATTGGGGTGAGCAGTTCTTC.

In its sample, this clonotype was seen many times. This sequence joins TRBV20-1 and TRBJ2-3; 8 nucleotides line up with TRBD2. The CDR3 has 15 amino acids. The V and J ends lost 5 bases and 4 bases, in that order; junction bases with no gene match: 11. Germline values: CDR1 DFQATT, CDR2 SNEGSKA (reference sequence). CDR3 sequence reads: CSAPRAGGAADTQYF. The CDR3 region has the DNA TGCAGTGCTCCGCGAGCCGGGGGGGCCGCAGATACGCAGTATTTT.

This clonotype has a count of ten or more. The chain employs TRBV24-1 and TRBJ2-7; 7 bases fit TRBD1. This CDR3 is 15 amino acids long. With V trimmed by 8 bases and J by 0 bases, 9 bases remained unmatched. In germline, CDR1 is KGHDR, CDR2 SFDVKD. The CDR3 DNA sequence: TGTGCCACCACCCTGGACAGGTTGAGCTCCTACGAGCAGTACTTC. Encoded protein: CATTLDRLSSYEQYF.

This clonotype was found a few times. The chain uses TRBV5-8 and TRBJ2-1; D gene unclear. Germline V gene lookup returns CDR1 SGHTS and CDR2 YDEGEE. The CDR3 spans 15 residues. Trimming shortened V by 1 base and J by 5 bases, and 13 bases separated the two germline ends. The CDR3 spells CASSLLRKGHNEQFF. DNA of the CDR3: TGTGCCAGCAGCTTGCTCAGGAAGGGCCACAATGAGCAGTTCTTC.

V is TRBV5-1 and J is TRBJ2-7; D not certain. The CDR3 is 15 residues long. Per the germline V gene, CDR1 is SGHRS and CDR2 is YFSETQ. Deletions cut 4 bases from V and 4 bases from J, with 18 bases between. CDR3 amino acids: CASSQVALPGYEQYF. The DNA for the CDR3 is TGCGCCAGCAGCCAAGTCGCCTTACCAGGATACGAGCAGTACTTC.

This clonotype appeared many times. This chain uses TRBV18 with TRBJ1-2, with TRBD1 matching over 7 bases. This CDR3 has 14 amino acids. With 3 bases clipped from V and 7 bases from J, the junction kept 8 bases outside the gene matches. Germline V gene data show CDR1 as KGHSH and CDR2 as LQKENI. CDR3 bases: TGTGCCAGCTCACCGACGACAGGGAAGCCTGGCTACACCTTC. It is translated as CASSPTTGKPGYTF.